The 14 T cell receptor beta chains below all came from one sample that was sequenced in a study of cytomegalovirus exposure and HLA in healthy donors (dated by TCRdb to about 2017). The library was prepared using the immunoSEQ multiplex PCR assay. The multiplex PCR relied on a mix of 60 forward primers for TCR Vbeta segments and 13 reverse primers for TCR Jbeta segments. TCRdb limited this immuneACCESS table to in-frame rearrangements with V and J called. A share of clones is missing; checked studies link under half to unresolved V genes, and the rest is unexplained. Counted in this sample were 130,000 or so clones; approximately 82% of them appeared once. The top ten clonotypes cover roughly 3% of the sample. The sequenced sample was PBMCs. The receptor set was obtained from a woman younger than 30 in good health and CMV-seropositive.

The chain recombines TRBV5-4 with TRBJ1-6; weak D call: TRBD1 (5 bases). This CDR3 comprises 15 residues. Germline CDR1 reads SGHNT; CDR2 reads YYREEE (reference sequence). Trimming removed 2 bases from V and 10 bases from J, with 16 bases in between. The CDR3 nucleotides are TGTGCCAGCAGCTTAGGGGCCCGGGTAGAGTCACCCCTCCACTTT. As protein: CASSLGARVESPLHF.

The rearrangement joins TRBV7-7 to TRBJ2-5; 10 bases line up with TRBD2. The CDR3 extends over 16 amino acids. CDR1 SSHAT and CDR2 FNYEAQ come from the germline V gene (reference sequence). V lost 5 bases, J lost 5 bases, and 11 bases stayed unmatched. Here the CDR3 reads CASSLLAGALGETQYF. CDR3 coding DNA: TGTGCCAGCAGCCTTCTAGCGGGGGCGCTTGGGGAGACCCAGTACTTC. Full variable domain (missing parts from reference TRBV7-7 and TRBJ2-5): GAGVSQSPRYKVTKRGQDVTLRCDPISSHATLYWYQQALGQGPEFLTYFNYEAQPDKSGLPSDRFSAERPEGSISTLTIQRTEQRDSAMYRCASSLLAGALGETQYFGPGTRLLVL.

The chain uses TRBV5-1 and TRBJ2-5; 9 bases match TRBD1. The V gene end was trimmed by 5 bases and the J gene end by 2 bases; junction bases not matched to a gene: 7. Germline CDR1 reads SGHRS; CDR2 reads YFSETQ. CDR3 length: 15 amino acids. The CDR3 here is CASRRTGGIQETQYF. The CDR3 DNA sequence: TGCGCCAGCAGGAGAACAGGGGGCATACAAGAGACCCAGTACTTC.

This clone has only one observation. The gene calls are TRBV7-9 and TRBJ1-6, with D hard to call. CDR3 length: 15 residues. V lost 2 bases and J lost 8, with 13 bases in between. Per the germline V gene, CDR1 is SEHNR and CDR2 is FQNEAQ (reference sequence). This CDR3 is CASSLSGQVYSPLHF. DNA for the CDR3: TGTGCCAGCAGCTTATCTGGGCAAGTTTATTCACCCCTCCACTTT.

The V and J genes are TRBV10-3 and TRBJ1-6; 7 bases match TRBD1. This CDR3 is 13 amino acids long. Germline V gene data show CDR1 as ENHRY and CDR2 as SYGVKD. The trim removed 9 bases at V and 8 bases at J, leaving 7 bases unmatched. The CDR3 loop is CAISGQADSPLHF. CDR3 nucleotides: TGTGCCATTTCCGGACAGGCTGATTCACCCCTCCACTTT.

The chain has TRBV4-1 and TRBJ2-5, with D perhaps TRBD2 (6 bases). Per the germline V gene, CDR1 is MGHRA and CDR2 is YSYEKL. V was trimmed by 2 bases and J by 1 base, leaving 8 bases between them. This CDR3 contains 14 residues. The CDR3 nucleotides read TGCGCCAGCAGCCAATTAGCGGCCCAAGAGACCCAGTACTTC. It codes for CASSQLAAQETQYF.

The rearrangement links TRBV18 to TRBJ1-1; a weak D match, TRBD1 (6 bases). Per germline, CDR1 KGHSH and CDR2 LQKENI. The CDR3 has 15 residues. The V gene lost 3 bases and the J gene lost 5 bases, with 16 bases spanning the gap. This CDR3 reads CASSPEGGRGTEAFF. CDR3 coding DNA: TGTGCCAGCTCACCGGAAGGGGGAAGAGGGACTGAAGCTTTCTTT.

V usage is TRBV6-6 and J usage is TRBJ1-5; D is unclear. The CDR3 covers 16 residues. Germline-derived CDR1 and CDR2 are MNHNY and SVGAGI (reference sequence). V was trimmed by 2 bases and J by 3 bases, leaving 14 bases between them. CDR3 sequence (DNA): TGTGCCAGCAGTTACACGTACCGGGAACTCAATCAGCCCCAGCATTTT. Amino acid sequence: CASSYTYRELNQPQHF.

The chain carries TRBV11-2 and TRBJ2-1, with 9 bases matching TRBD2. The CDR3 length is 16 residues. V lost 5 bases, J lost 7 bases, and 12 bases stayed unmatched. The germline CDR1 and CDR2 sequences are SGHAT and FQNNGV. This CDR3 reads CASSHHRSGGLNEQFF. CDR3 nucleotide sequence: TGTGCCAGCAGCCACCACCGGAGCGGGGGGCTGAATGAGCAGTTCTTC.

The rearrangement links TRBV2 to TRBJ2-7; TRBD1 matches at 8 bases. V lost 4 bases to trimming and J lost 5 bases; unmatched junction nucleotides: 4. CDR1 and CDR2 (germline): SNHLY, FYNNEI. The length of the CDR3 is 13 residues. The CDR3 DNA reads TGTGCCAGCAGTGTCCAGGGGGCCCACGAGCAGTACTTC. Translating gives CASSVQGAHEQYF.

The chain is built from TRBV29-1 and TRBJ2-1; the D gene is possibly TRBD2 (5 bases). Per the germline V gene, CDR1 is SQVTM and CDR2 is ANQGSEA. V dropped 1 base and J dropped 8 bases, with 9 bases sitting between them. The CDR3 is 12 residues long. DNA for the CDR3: TGCAGCGTTGAAGGGACTGTGGATGAGCAGTTCTTC. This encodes CSVEGTVDEQFF.

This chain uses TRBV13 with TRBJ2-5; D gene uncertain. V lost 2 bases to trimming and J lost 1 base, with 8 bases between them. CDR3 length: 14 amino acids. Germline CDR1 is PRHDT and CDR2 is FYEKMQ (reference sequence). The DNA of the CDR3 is TGTGCCAGCAGCTTACTACAGCCCCAAGAGACCCAGTACTTC. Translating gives CASSLLQPQETQYF.

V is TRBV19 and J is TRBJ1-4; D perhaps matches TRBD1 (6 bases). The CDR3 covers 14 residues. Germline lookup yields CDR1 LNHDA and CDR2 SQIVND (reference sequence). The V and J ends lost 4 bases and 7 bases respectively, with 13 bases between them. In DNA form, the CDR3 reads TGTGCCAGTAGTAACAGGGAAATGGGTGAAAAACTGTTTTTT. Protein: CASSNREMGEKLFF.

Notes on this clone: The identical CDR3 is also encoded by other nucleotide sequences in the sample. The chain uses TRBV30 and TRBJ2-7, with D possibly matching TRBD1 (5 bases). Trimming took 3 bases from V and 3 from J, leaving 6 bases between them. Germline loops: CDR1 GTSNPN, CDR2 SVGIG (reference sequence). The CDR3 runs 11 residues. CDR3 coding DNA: TGTGCCTGGAGAGACAGCTACGAGCAGTACTTC. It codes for CAWRDSYEQYF. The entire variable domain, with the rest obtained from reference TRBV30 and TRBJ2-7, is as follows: SQTIHQWPATLVQPVGSPLSLECTVEGTSNPNLYWYRQAAGRGLQLLFYSVGIGQISSEVPQNLSASRPQDRQFILSSKKLLLSDSGFYLCAWRDSYEQYFGPGTRLTVT.